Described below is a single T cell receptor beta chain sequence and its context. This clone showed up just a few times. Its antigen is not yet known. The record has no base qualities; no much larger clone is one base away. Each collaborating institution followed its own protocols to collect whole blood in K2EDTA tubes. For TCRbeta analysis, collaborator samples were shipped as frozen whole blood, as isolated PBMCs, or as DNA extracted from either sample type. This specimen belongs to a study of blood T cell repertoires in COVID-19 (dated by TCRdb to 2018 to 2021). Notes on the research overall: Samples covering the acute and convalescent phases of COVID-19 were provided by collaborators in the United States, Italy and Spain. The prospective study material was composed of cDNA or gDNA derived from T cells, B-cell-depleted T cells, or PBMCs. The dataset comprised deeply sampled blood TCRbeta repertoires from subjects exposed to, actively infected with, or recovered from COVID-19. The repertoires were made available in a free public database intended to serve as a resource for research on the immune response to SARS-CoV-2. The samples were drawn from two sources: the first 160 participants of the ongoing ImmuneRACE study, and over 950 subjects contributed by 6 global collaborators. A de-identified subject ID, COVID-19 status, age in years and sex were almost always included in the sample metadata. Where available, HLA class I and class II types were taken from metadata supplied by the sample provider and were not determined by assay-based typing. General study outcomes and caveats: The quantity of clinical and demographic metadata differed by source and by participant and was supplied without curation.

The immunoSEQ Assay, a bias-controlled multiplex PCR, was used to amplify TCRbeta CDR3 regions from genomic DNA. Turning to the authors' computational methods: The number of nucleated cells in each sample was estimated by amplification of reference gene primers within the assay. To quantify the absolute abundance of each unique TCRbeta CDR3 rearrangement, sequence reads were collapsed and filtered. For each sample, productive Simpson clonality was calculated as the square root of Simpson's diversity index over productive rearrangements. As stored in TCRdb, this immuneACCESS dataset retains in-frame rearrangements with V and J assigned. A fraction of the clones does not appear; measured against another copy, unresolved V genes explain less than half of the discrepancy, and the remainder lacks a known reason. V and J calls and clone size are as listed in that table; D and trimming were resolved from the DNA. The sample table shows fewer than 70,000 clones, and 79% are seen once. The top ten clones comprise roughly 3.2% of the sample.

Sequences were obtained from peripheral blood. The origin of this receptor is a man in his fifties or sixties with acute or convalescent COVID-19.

The DNA sequence is TGTGCCTGGGGGCGGGCTAGCGGGGGGGACAATGAGCAGTTCTTC. Its amino acids are CAWGRASGGDNEQFF. Here the chain combines TRBV30 and TRBJ2-1; 12 nucleotides in the junction match TRBD2. Counted from cysteine to phenylalanine, this CDR3 has 15 amino acids. Here the CDR3 DNA is all that survives: 45 bases in frame from base 1. V ends up 5 bases short and J 5 bases short, with an unmatched junction base count of 7. CDR1 and CDR2, looked up from the germline V gene (reference sequence), are GTSNPN and SVGIG.